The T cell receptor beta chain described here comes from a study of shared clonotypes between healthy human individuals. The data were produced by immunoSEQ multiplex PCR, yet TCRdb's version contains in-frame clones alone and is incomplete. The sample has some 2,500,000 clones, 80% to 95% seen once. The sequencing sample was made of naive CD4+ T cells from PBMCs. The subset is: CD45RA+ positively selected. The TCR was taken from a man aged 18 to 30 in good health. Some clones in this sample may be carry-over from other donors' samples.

This CDR3 is CASTPDRRQYF. CDR3 DNA sequence: TGTGCCAGCACCCCGGACCGGCGGCAGTACTTC. V is TRBV6-1 and J is TRBJ2-7, with D hard to call. This CDR3 spans 11 amino acids. The ends were cut back, 7 bases at V and 9 bases at J, with 13 bases in the middle. Germline V gene lookup returns CDR1 MNHNS and CDR2 SASEGT.